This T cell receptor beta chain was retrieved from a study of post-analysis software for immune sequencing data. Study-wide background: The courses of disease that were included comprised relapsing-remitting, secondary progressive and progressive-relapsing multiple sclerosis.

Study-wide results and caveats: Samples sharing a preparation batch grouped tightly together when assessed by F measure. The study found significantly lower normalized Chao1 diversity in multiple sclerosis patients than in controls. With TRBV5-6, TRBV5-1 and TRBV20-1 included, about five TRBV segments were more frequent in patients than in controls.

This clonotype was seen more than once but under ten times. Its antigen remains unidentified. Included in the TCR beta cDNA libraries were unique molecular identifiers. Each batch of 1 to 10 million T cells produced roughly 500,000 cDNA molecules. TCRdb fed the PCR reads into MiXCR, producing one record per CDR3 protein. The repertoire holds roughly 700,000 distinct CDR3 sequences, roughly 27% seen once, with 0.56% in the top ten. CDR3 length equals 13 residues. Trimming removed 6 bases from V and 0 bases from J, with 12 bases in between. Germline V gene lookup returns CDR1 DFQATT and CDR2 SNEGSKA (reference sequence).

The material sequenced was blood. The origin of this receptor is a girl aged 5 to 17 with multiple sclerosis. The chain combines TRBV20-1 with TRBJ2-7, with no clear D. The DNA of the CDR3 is TGCAGTGCCCCCGGCGGCAGCTCCTACGAGCAGTACTTC. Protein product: CSAPGGSSYEQYF.